This TCR beta chain was identified in a study of OX40 agonist ivuxolimab in advanced cancers. Looking at the study overall: Among those enrolled, mean age was approximately 60 years (range about 23 to 80) and about 79% were male.

Germline values: CDR1 GTSNPN, CDR2 SVGIG (reference sequence). CDR3 length: 12 residues. Deletions cut 6 bases from V and 3 bases from J, with 11 bases between. TCRdb keeps only in-frame clones here, not all; method: immunoSEQ multiplex PCR. The data show 60,000 to 85,000 clones, with approximately 87% seen just once and less than 1% held by the top ten. The chain carries TRBV30 and TRBJ1-1; no clear D. The specimen was CD4+ or CD8+ T cells sorted from blood, collected in a trial of the OX40 agonist ivuxolimab. The receptor was derived from an adult with an advanced solid tumor such as melanoma, head and neck, liver or kidney cancer. The CDR3 spells CACGRSDTEAFF. The CDR3 nucleotides are TGTGCCTGCGGCCGGAGCGACACTGAAGCTTTCTTT.